This TCR beta chain was sequenced in a study of technical replicates of blood from several donors. The CDR3 sequence is 15 residues long. CDR1 is LGHNA, CDR2 YSLEER, per germline. The V and J ends lost 5 bases and 0 bases respectively, with 12 bases between them. The data were produced by immunoSEQ multiplex PCR, yet TCRdb's version contains in-frame clones alone and is incomplete. The data contain roughly 51,000 clones, 90% to 95% of them singletons. Sequenced: PBMCs. The V and J genes are TRBV4-3 and TRBJ2-3, with D possibly being TRBD1 (6 bases). This TCR derives from a human donor in good health. Some clones in this sample may be carry-over from other donors' samples. The CDR3 is CASSYRDTSTDTQYF. The CDR3 bases are TGCGCCAGCAGCTACCGGGACACCAGCACAGATACGCAGTATTTT.